The clone carrying this T cell receptor beta chain was counted a single time. The repertoire was sequenced with immunoSEQ multiplex PCR; TCRdb's copy has only in-frame clones and lacks some. Among about 40,000 clones listed, around 94% were seen once. Germline CDR1 SGDLS, CDR2 YYNGEE. This CDR3 is 14 amino acids long. The trim removed 2 bases at V and 2 bases at J, leaving 3 bases unmatched. The source of the sample is a study of T cell changes during pregnancy in multiple sclerosis. Source: peripheral blood, taken in the third trimester of pregnancy. The chain uses TRBV9 and TRBJ2-7, with 8 bases fitting TRBD2. The receptor's source is a female donor with multiple sclerosis, enrolled in a pregnancy study. CDR3 sequence reads: CASSVGLAPYEQYF. CDR3 bases: TGTGCCAGCAGCGTTGGACTAGCTCCCTACGAGCAGTACTTC.